Listed below are T cell receptor beta chains from one sample, sequenced in a study of blood T cell repertoires in COVID-19. Repertoires were generated with immunoSEQ multiplex PCR, while TCRdb's copy carries only in-frame clones and drops some. The profile shows some 340,000 clones, about 86% of them singletons. The material sequenced was peripheral blood. All receptors come from a man aged 30 to 45 with active or convalescent COVID-19. The CDR3 runs from the conserved cysteine through the conserved F or W. The D gene is left open where the match is weak. A row's size may be missing; if present it is once, few, many or a size class.

V gene,clone size,D gene,J gene,CDR3 DNA,CDR3 protein
TRBV19,.,.,TRBJ1-6,TGTGCCAGTAGTCCCCTTGCTAGTGGAGCGGATAATTCACCCCTCCACTTT,CASSPLASGADNSPLHF
TRBV7-2,.,.,TRBJ2-1,TGTGCCAGCAGCTCCCAGGGTACCCCCTCCTACAATGAGCAGTTCTTC,CASSSQGTPSYNEQFF
TRBV18,.,.,TRBJ1-3,TGTGCCAGCTCACCACGACAGAGCTCTGGAAACACCATATATTTT,CASSPRQSSGNTIYF
TRBV2,.,.,TRBJ1-5,TGTGCCAGCAGTGAAGCGCAGGCAGGGGAGTATCAGCCCCAGCATTTT,CASSEAQAGEYQPQHF
TRBV18,.,.,TRBJ2-7,TGTGCCAGCTCACCTAACCCCTCAACAGGGACCTCCTACGAGCAGTACTTC,CASSPNPSTGTSYEQYF
TRBV6-6,.,TRBD1,TRBJ1-5,TGTGCCAGCACCCAGGGGGGGACAGGGGACCGTCAGCCCCAGCATTTT,CASTQGGTGDRQPQHF
TRBV24-1,.,.,TRBJ2-3,TGTGCCACCAGTGATGACAGTCGAAGCACAGATACGCAGTATTTT,CATSDDSRSTDTQYF
TRBV5-5,.,.,TRBJ1-2,TGTGCCAGCAGCTTGAGCGGACAGAACTATGGCTACACCTTC,CASSLSGQNYGYTF
TRBV30,.,.,TRBJ2-1,TGTGCCTGGAACAGGGACTCCTACAATGAGCAGTTCTTC,CAWNRDSYNEQFF
TRBV29-1,.,TRBD1,TRBJ1-2,TGCAGCGTTGGGGACAGGAGAACTTTC,CSVGDRRTF
TRBV18,.,TRBD1,TRBJ2-7,TGTGCCAGCTCACCACCGGAGACAGGGGCCTACGAGCAGTACTTC,CASSPPETGAYEQYF
TRBV2,.,TRBD1,TRBJ1-2,TGTGCCAGCAGTACTCACAGGGGCAAGACTTATGGCTACACCTTC,CASSTHRGKTYGYTF
TRBV9,.,.,TRBJ1-4,TGTGCCAGCAGCGTACGGGGAGCAACTAATGAAAAACTGTTTTTT,CASSVRGATNEKLFF
TRBV5-1,.,.,TRBJ2-7,TGCGCCAGCAGTTCCGGGACACAGAACTACGAGCAGTACTTC,CASSSGTQNYEQYF
TRBV12-3/TRBV12-4,few,TRBD2,TRBJ2-7,TGTGCCAGCAGTTTGGGGACTAAATACGAGCAGTACTTC,CASSLGTKYEQYF
TRBV19,.,TRBD1,TRBJ1-2,TGTGCCAGTAGTTCTCCCTTTTGGACAGGGAACTATGGCTACACCTTC,CASSSPFWTGNYGYTF
TRBV9,.,TRBD2,TRBJ2-7,TGTGCCAGCAGCGTAGATGAGGGCGGGGGCTACGAGCAGTACTTC,CASSVDEGGGYEQYF
TRBV5-1,.,TRBD1,TRBJ1-5,TGCGCCAGCAGCTCAGGACAGGGGGACAATCAGCCCCAGCATTTT,CASSSGQGDNQPQHF
TRBV12-3/TRBV12-4,.,.,TRBJ1-3,TGTGCCAGCACCGTGGGAAACACCATATATTTT,CASTVGNTIYF
TRBV4-2,.,TRBD2,TRBJ2-1,TGTGCCAGCAGCCAAGATGCAGCGGGGGGGTACAATGAGCAGTTCTTC,CASSQDAAGGYNEQFF
TRBV9,.,TRBD1,TRBJ2-3,TGTGCCAGCAGCGACCGGACAGGGAGCACAGATACGCAGTATTTT,CASSDRTGSTDTQYF
TRBV18,.,.,TRBJ1-6,TGTGCCAGCTCACCACGCGAGGATCCCTATAATTCACCCCTCCACTTT,CASSPREDPYNSPLHF
TRBV7-8,.,.,TRBJ1-2,TGTGCCAGCAGCAGTGGACAGATCTATGGCTACACCTTC,CASSSGQIYGYTF
TRBV6-1,.,.,TRBJ1-3,TGTGCCAGCAGTGAATTGATAGGGGGCTCTGGAAACACCATATATTTT,CASSELIGGSGNTIYF
TRBV6-6,few,.,TRBJ2-7,TGTGCCAGCACCCTATCCGAGGGGGACTACGAGCAGTACTTC,CASTLSEGDYEQYF
TRBV19,.,TRBD2,TRBJ2-2,TGTGCCAGTAGTATAGGACTAGCGGGGAACACCGGGGAGCTGTTTTTT,CASSIGLAGNTGELFF
TRBV4-1,.,TRBD1,TRBJ2-7,TGCGCCAGCAGCCCCTACTCGGGACAGTCCTACGAGCAGTACTTC,CASSPYSGQSYEQYF
TRBV10-3,.,.,TRBJ1-6,TGTGCCATCAGACCTTCGCAGGGCGATTCACCCCTCCACTTT,CAIRPSQGDSPLHF
TRBV5-6,.,.,TRBJ1-3,TGTGCCAGCAGCACGGTTGCCTCTGGAAACACCATATATTTT,CASSTVASGNTIYF
TRBV14,.,.,TRBJ2-3,TGTGCCAGCAGCCACGCTCCCTGGAGGGGGGGCCAAGATACGCAGTATTTT,CASSHAPWRGGQDTQYF
TRBV7-3,.,TRBD1,TRBJ1-6,TGTGCCAGCAGCTTAAATGGCAGGGGGAATTCACCCCTCCACTTT,CASSLNGRGNSPLHF
TRBV5-1,.,TRBD2,TRBJ2-7,TGCGCCAGCAGAGGAGACGGGGGGTCCTACGAGCAGTACTTC,CASRGDGGSYEQYF
TRBV5-1,.,TRBD1,TRBJ2-7,TGCGCCAGCAGCGCGCCTTACAGGGGGTCCTACGAGCAGTACTTC,CASSAPYRGSYEQYF
TRBV27,.,TRBD2,TRBJ2-1,TGTGCCAGCAGGTTACTAGCGGGCCCCCACAATGAGCAGTTCTTC,CASRLLAGPHNEQFF
TRBV4-1,.,.,TRBJ1-1,TGCGCCAGCAGCGGGGCCAGACTGAACACTGAAGCTTTCTTT,CASSGARLNTEAFF
TRBV12-5,.,.,TRBJ1-4,TGTGCTAGTGGGCCTGGGGGGGCTAATGAAAAACTGTTTTTT,CASGPGGANEKLFF
TRBV7-9,.,.,TRBJ1-3,TGTGCCAGCAGCTTAGATCCGGGAAACACCATATATTTT,CASSLDPGNTIYF
TRBV27,.,.,TRBJ1-1,TGTGCCAGCAGTTTAGAAAGGGGGGGGAACACTGAAGCTTTCTTT,CASSLERGGNTEAFF
TRBV9,.,.,TRBJ1-1,TGTGCCAGCAGCGTAGCGGGTCACACTGAAGCTTTCTTT,CASSVAGHTEAFF
TRBV27,.,TRBD1,TRBJ1-4,TGTGCCAGCAGTCCTGGACAGGGAACCCCCATGGATGAAAAACTGTTTTTT,CASSPGQGTPMDEKLFF
TRBV4-2,few,TRBD2,TRBJ2-3,TGTGCCAGCAGCCAAAGGACTAGCGGGGGGGTCACAGATACGCAGTATTTT,CASSQRTSGGVTDTQYF
TRBV6-1,.,.,TRBJ2-1,TGTGCCAGCAGTGAAGTGGAGTTATTCAATGAGCAGTTCTTC,CASSEVELFNEQFF